Listed below are T cell receptor beta chains from one sample, sequenced in a study of shared clonotypes between healthy human individuals. This table comes from immunoSEQ multiplex PCR, and its TCRdb copy is limited to in-frame clones, with some not included. The sample lists some 2,100,000 clones; 85% to 95% were seen once. The source material was naive CD8+ T cells from PBMCs. The receptors shown here come from a man younger than 30 in good health. Some clones in this sample may be carry-over from other donors' samples. The CDR3 runs from the conserved cysteine through the conserved F or W. The order of the fields is D gene, clone size, V gene, J gene, CDR3 DNA, CDR3 protein. The D gene is left open where the match is weak. Expanded clones get a size class; other rows say once, few or many, or leave the size out.

.	.	TRBV7-9	TRBJ2-2	TGTGCCAGCATTACACCGTGGGGGCCTGAGGGCACCGGGGAGCTGTTTTTT	CASITPWGPEGTGELFF
TRBD1	.	TRBV28	TRBJ2-7	TGTGCCAGCAGTTTAGGACAGGGCTTCTACGAGCAGTACTTC	CASSLGQGFYEQYF
TRBD1	.	TRBV19	TRBJ2-3	TGTGCCAGTAGTATTTTTTATAGAGGACAGGGTACAGATACGCAGTATTTT	CASSIFYRGQGTDTQYF
.	.	TRBV29-1	TRBJ2-1	TGCAGCGTTGATGGGCAGCACTACAATGAGCAGTTCTTC	CSVDGQHYNEQFF
.	.	TRBV5-6	TRBJ1-2	TGTGCCAGCAGCTTGGTGACAGTTCATGGCTACACCTTC	CASSLVTVHGYTF
TRBD1	.	TRBV30	TRBJ2-7	TGTGCCTGGGCGGACAGGGCCAACGAGCAGTACTTC	CAWADRANEQYF
.	.	TRBV7-9	TRBJ2-1	TGTGCCAGCAGCTTAGGGGCGAACACCTACAATGAGCAGTTCTTC	CASSLGANTYNEQFF
TRBD2	.	TRBV6-5	TRBJ2-4	TGTGCCAGCAGTGGACTAGCGGGAGGTGGGGACATTCAGTACTTC	CASSGLAGGGDIQYF
TRBD1	.	TRBV28	TRBJ2-7	TGTGCCAGCAGTTCCCACAGGGGTGCCAGGAACGAGCAGTACTTC	CASSSHRGARNEQYF
.	.	TRBV6-5	TRBJ2-1	TGTGCCAGCAGTTACTCGGTCGGGAGTAGGAATGAGCAGTTCTTC	CASSYSVGSRNEQFF
TRBD1	few	TRBV19	TRBJ1-1	TGTGCCAGTAGTGCCGCGACAGGGCATAATGAAGCTTTCTTT	CASSAATGHNEAFF
.	.	TRBV10-3	TRBJ1-4	TGTGCCAGTCGTGGGGCAGATAATGAAAAACTGTTTTTT	CASRGADNEKLFF
.	.	TRBV2	TRBJ1-1	TGTGCCAGCAGTGACTCGGATGCCTCGAACACTGAAGCTTTCTTT	CASSDSDASNTEAFF
.	.	TRBV5-5	TRBJ2-3	TGTGCCAGCAGCTTGGATACGCAGTATTTT	CASSLDTQYF
.	.	TRBV19	TRBJ1-2	TGTGCCAGTAGTATAAAGGGGTGGTATGGCTACACCTTC	CASSIKGWYGYTF
.	.	TRBV7-6	TRBJ2-6	TGTGCCAGCAGCTTGTCGGCGCAGAGGAGCTCTGGGGCCAACGTCCTGACTTTC	CASSLSAQRSSGANVLTF
.	.	TRBV7-2	TRBJ2-1	TGTGCCAGCAGCGTGAGGGCGCAGAGCTCCTACAATGAGCAGTTCTTC	CASSVRAQSSYNEQFF
.	few	TRBV30	TRBJ1-2	TGTGCCACGGACGAGAGGGGTATTGGCTACACCTTC	CATDERGIGYTF
.	.	TRBV2	TRBJ2-1	TGTGCCAGCAGTGAATCGGGGCAAGATGAGCAGTTCTTC	CASSESGQDEQFF
.	.	TRBV7-2	TRBJ2-7	TGTGCCAGCAGCTTAGGAGACAGTGTCTACGAGCAGTACTTC	CASSLGDSVYEQYF
TRBD2	.	TRBV12-5	TRBJ2-3	TGTGCTAGTGGTTCCCGGACTAGCCCCACAGATACGCAGTATTTT	CASGSRTSPTDTQYF
TRBD2	.	TRBV5-4	TRBJ2-7	TGTGCCAGCAGCCGACTAGCGGGAGACGACGAGCAGTACTTC	CASSRLAGDDEQYF
.	.	TRBV7-9	TRBJ2-3	TGTGCCAGCAGCTTGCCCCCTCCTAGCGAACTCACAGATACGCAGTATTTT	CASSLPPPSELTDTQYF
.	.	TRBV29-1	TRBJ2-1	TGCAGCGTTGACGTGGGCAATGAGCAGTTCTTC	CSVDVGNEQFF
.	.	TRBV19	TRBJ2-1	TGTGCCAGTAGCACCTACAATGAGCAGTTCTTC	CASSTYNEQFF
TRBD1	.	TRBV28	TRBJ1-2	TGTGCCAGCAGCGACAGGGGCGGCTACACCTTC	CASSDRGGYTF
.	.	TRBV29-1	TRBJ2-1	TGCAGCGTAGAGCAGGGGGAGGTTAGCTACAATGAGCAGTTCTTC	CSVEQGEVSYNEQFF
.	.	TRBV7-9	TRBJ2-5	TGTGCCAGCAGCTTAGGGCCGGACCAAGAGACCCAGTACTTC	CASSLGPDQETQYF
TRBD1	.	TRBV19	TRBJ1-2	TGTGCCAGTGTAGGACAGGGAGAGAATGGCTACACCTTC	CASVGQGENGYTF
TRBD1	.	TRBV28	TRBJ1-1	TGTGCCAGCAGTTTATTTTGGGCAGACAGGGCGAACACTGAAGCTTTCTTT	CASSLFWADRANTEAFF
TRBD2	.	TRBV29-1	TRBJ2-1	TGCAGCGCGCTTGGGGGGATAGCGGGAGTTTATGAGCAGTTCTTC	CSALGGIAGVYEQFF
TRBD1	few	TRBV7-9	TRBJ2-1	TGTGCCAGCAGCCCCCGACAGGGCCGGTCTTTCAATGAGCAGTTCTTC	CASSPRQGRSFNEQFF
.	.	TRBV6-1	TRBJ2-5	TGTGCCAGCAGTGAAGGGTTTGGGGCTTCGTACCAAGAGACCCAGTACTTC	CASSEGFGASYQETQYF
.	.	TRBV11-3	TRBJ2-7	TGTGCCAGCCCGCGAGCGAGGTACGAGCAGTACTTC	CASPRARYEQYF
TRBD2	.	TRBV7-3	TRBJ2-2	TGTGCCAGCAGCCTCCTAGCGGGAGGAACCGGGGAGCTGTTTTTT	CASSLLAGGTGELFF
TRBD1	.	TRBV9	TRBJ1-2	TGTGCCAGCAGCAACACAGGGGGAGACGGCTACACCTTC	CASSNTGGDGYTF
TRBD2	.	TRBV28	TRBJ2-7	TGTGCCAGCAGTTCACTAGCGGGACCGTACGAGCAGTACTTC	CASSSLAGPYEQYF
.	once	TRBV15	TRBJ2-7	TGTGCCACCAGCAGAGATGCAGGGAACCCCATTTTAGCTGACGAGCAGTACTTC	CATSRDAGNPILADEQYF
TRBD1	.	TRBV14	TRBJ2-1	TGTGCCAGCAGCCACGGGACAGTAATCTCCTACAATGAGCAGTTCTTC	CASSHGTVISYNEQFF
.	.	TRBV18	TRBJ2-2	TGTGCCAGCTCACCCGACAGGTCGCAGGCCGGGGAGCTGTTTTTT	CASSPDRSQAGELFF
TRBD1	.	TRBV6-5	TRBJ1-2	TGTGCCAGCAGGATGGGACAGGGGGCGTATGGCTACACCTTC	CASRMGQGAYGYTF
.	.	TRBV28	TRBJ2-1	TGTGCCAGCAGTTTCAGGGGCACCTACAATGAGCAGTTCTTC	CASSFRGTYNEQFF
.	.	TRBV5-1	TRBJ2-7	TGCGCCAGCAGCCAAACTAACAGCTACGAGCAGTACTTC	CASSQTNSYEQYF
TRBD1	.	TRBV19	TRBJ1-2	TGTGCCAGTAGTAGATGGGGACAGGATAACTATGGCTACACCTTC	CASSRWGQDNYGYTF
TRBD2	.	TRBV6-5	TRBJ2-1	TGTGCCAGCAGTTACGGGGCGGGAGCCTACAATGAGCAGTTCTTC	CASSYGAGAYNEQFF
TRBD2	.	TRBV27	TRBJ2-1	TGTGCCAGCAGCGCGGGGGGAAATGAGCAGTTCTTC	CASSAGGNEQFF
.	.	TRBV7-6	TRBJ2-1	TGTGCCAGCAGCTTGGCCAATGAGCAGTTCTTC	CASSLANEQFF
.	.	TRBV6-1	TRBJ2-5	TGTGCCAGCAGTGAAGGGAGGGGGCGCGGATATCCCCAGTACTTC	CASSEGRGRGYPQYF
.	.	TRBV19	TRBJ2-1	TGTGCCAGTAGTTTGGGACTGGCCCACAATGAGCAGTTCTTC	CASSLGLAHNEQFF
TRBD1	.	TRBV6-1	TRBJ2-7	TGTGCCAGCAGTGAAGGGGGGAGACAGGGTTATTACCCCTACGAGCAGTACTTC	CASSEGGRQGYYPYEQYF
.	once	TRBV9	TRBJ2-7	TGTGCCAGCAGCGGGCCGGGTCACCCCTCCTACGAGCAGTACTTC	CASSGPGHPSYEQYF